The 14 T cell receptor beta chains given below trace back to one sample, sequenced in a study of blood T cells in healthy people across ages. With a J-beta primer mix and a sample-barcoded 5' primer, a second PCR ran about 6 to 11 cycles. Via MiXCR, TCRdb re-called the 5' RACE reads, giving one row per CDR3 protein. The sample consists of 1.6 million or so distinct CDR3 sequences, about 35% of them appearing once. Material for sequencing was blood. These receptors originate from a woman under 40 in good health.

As for this clonotype: This may arise from a read error, as a much more abundant clone is one base away. CDR3 bases: TGCAGTGCTTCCAGGGGGTTGTACGCTGAAGCTTTCTTT. It encodes CSASRGLYAEAFF. The V gene is TRBV20-1, the J gene TRBJ1-1; 7 positions match TRBD1. The CDR3 runs 13 residues. The germline gives CDR1 DFQATT, CDR2 SNEGSKA (reference sequence). Unmatched junction bases numbered 9, after V lost 5 bases and J lost 6 bases.

This clonotype was detected only a few times. The V gene is TRBV4-2, the J gene TRBJ2-5; D gene uncertain. The germline V and J ends were trimmed by 0 bases and 3 bases, with 8 bases remaining between them. The germline CDR1 and CDR2 sequences are LGHNA and YNFKEQ. There are 14 residues in the CDR3. CDR3 sequence reads: CASSQDRDEETQYF. Here the CDR3 DNA reads TGTGCCAGCAGCCAAGATAGGGATGAAGAGACCCAGTACTTC.

A word on this clonotype: This may arise from a read error, as a much more abundant clone is one base away. The chain joins TRBV7-2 to TRBJ2-1, with D unresolved. Gene TRBJ2-7 matches the end of the DNA better, so the J call may be wrong. The CDR3 loop spans 13 amino acids. The germline V gene encodes CDR1 SGHTA and CDR2 FQGNSA. The CDR3 is CASSFRNPNEQYF. The CDR3 DNA reads TGTGCCAGCAGCTTCCGAAATCCCAATGAGCAGTACTTC.

Worth noting for this clonotype: The germline gene is not matched at one end of the junction; a read error may be the cause. The chain uses TRBV9 and TRBJ2-6; a possible D gene is TRBD1 (5 bases). This CDR3 comprises 15 residues. Germline V gene sequence: CDR1 SGDLS, CDR2 YYNGEE. The CDR3 spells CASSVGGSGANVPTF. Written as DNA, the CDR3 is TGTGCCAGCAGCGTAGGGGGATCTGGGGCCAACGTCCCGACTTTC.

This sequence joins TRBV20-1 and TRBJ2-7; 10 nucleotides line up with TRBD2. Germline CDR1 and CDR2: DFQATT and SNEGSKA (reference sequence). The CDR3 totals 15 residues. With V trimmed by 5 bases and J by 4 bases, 11 bases remained unmatched. CDR3 sequence reads: CSAPLSGGATYEQYF. Written as DNA, the CDR3 is TGCAGTGCTCCTCTAAGCGGGGGGGCCACTTACGAGCAGTACTTC.

V is TRBV3-1 and J is TRBJ2-3; D unresolved. Germline CDR1 reads LGHDT; CDR2 reads YNNKEL (reference sequence). The length of the CDR3 is 16 residues. Trimming took 4 bases from V and 2 from J, leaving 16 bases between them. The CDR3 loop reads CASSPVGRTSTDTQYF. CDR3 coding DNA: TGTGCCAGCAGCCCTGTAGGACGGACCTCCACAGATACGCAGTATTTT.

This clonotype appeared a few times. The chain is built from TRBV4-1 and TRBJ2-7; D not certain. The CDR3 consists of 15 residues. The ends were cut back, 3 bases at V and 0 bases at J, with 12 bases in the middle. CDR1 and CDR2 from the germline V gene are MGHRA and YSYEKL. As DNA, the CDR3 is TGCGCCAGCAGCCAGGATACTCAGCTCTCCTACGAGCAGTACTTC. This translates into CASSQDTQLSYEQYF.

This chain joins TRBV24-1 and TRBJ2-1; unclear D gene. This CDR3 comprises 17 residues. Germline CDR1 KGHDR, CDR2 SFDVKD. V lost 3 bases to trimming and J lost 0 bases, with 14 bases between them. CDR3 amino acids: CATSDRSVPSSYNEQFF. The CDR3 region has the DNA TGTGCCACCAGTGATCGTTCAGTACCCAGCTCCTACAATGAGCAGTTCTTC.

The J gene is TRBJ2-6, the V gene TRBV28; possible D gene TRBD1, 6 bases. The CDR3 is 17 residues long. Trimming removed 3 bases at V and 1 base at J, with 13 bases between. Germline V gene lookup returns CDR1 MDHEN and CDR2 SYDVKM. The CDR3 protein is CASSFSHRESGANVLTF. The DNA for the CDR3 is TGTGCCAGCAGTTTTTCCCACAGGGAATCTGGGGCCAACGTCCTGACTTTC.

The chain employs TRBV27 and TRBJ2-1; 7 bases are a match to TRBD2. CDR3 length: 15 amino acids. J lost 7 bases, V lost 2 bases, and 8 bases had no gene match. Germline V CDR1 and CDR2: MNHEY, SMNVEV (reference sequence). The CDR3 sequence: CASSLPGGVPNEQFF. Here the CDR3 DNA reads TGTGCCAGCAGTTTACCGGGAGGCGTTCCGAATGAGCAGTTCTTC.

This clonotype showed up just a few times. The chain combines TRBV11-2 with TRBJ1-4; D perhaps matches TRBD1 (6 bases). V gave up 2 bases and J gave up 4 bases, with 20 bases separating them. CDR1 and CDR2 (germline): SGHAT, FQNNGV. This CDR3 region has 18 residues. The CDR3 DNA follows: TGTGCCAGCAGCTTACCCAGTCCTGACAGGCAGGGTAATGAAAAACTGTTTTTT. Protein: CASSLPSPDRQGNEKLFF.

This chain joins TRBV11-1 and TRBJ2-1; no clear D. Trimming removed 2 bases from V and 9 bases from J, with 8 bases in between. Germline V lookup: CDR1 SGHAT, CDR2 FQDESV (reference sequence). The CDR3 extends over 12 amino acids. The CDR3 sequence is CASSLLQAEQFF. The CDR3 DNA sequence: TGTGCCAGCAGCTTATTACAAGCTGAGCAGTTCTTC.

This clonotype was observed many times. CDR3 DNA sequence: TGTGCCAGCAGCTCGGACGGCTATGGCTACACCTTC. Its translation is CASSSDGYGYTF. The genes are TRBV5-6 and TRBJ1-2; D is unresolved. V was shortened by 3 bases and J by 4 bases, with 7 bases between the two germline ends. The CDR3 sequence is 12 residues long. Per germline, CDR1 SGHDT and CDR2 YYEEEE.

This clonotype was counted a few times. V gene TRBV29-1 combines with J gene TRBJ1-3; a possible D gene is TRBD1 (5 bases). Trimming pared 1 base from V and 4 bases from J, leaving 11 bases between. CDR3 length: 14 amino acids. Germline V CDR1 and CDR2: SQVTM, ANQGSEA. The CDR3 region has the DNA TGCAGCGTTGAAGTCGCAGGGTTAGGAAACACCATATATTTT. Protein product: CSVEVAGLGNTIYF.